The TCR beta chain under discussion was sequenced for a study of blood T cell repertoires in COVID-19. Overall study context: The origin of the acute and convalescent COVID-19 samples was the United States, Italy and Spain. Sample material is recorded as cDNA or gDNA derived from T cells, B-cell-depleted T cells, or PBMCs.

Original processing notes: Estimation of nucleated cell counts was performed using reference gene primer amplification. Measured with immunoSEQ multiplex PCR; TCRdb has only the in-frame clones, and not every one. The DNA was the basis for D and trimming; V, J and clone size are from that table. The repertoire includes about 360,000 clones, around nine tenths of them detected once, and about 3% sits in the top ten. CDR3 length: 15 amino acids. V lost 2 bases, J lost 0 bases, and 11 bases lay in between. The germline CDR1 and CDR2 sequences are SGHVS and FQNEAQ. The V and J genes are TRBV7-8 and TRBJ2-7; D gene uncertain. The sample consisted of peripheral blood. The TCR originated in a human donor in a cohort sampled during active COVID-19. The CDR3 sequence is CASSLLAGRSYEQYF. The CDR3 bases are TGTGCCAGCAGCTTATTGGCAGGCCGCTCCTACGAGCAGTACTTC.